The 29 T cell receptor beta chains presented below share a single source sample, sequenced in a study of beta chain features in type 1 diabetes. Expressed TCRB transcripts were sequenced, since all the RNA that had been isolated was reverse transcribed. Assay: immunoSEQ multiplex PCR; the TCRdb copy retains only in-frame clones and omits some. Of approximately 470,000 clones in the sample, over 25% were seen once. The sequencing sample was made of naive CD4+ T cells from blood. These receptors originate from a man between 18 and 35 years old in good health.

The CDR3 bases are TGTGCCAGCAGCCTCAGGGCCGGGACCCTCCCTGTGGGCGAGCAGTACTTC. Its protein is CASSLRAGTLPVGEQYF. The gene calls are TRBV7-2 and TRBJ2-7; D assignment may be TRBD1 or TRBD2 (5 bases each). Between the trimmed V and J ends, which lost 5 bases and 6 bases, there was a span of 26 bases. The germline CDR1 and CDR2 sequences are SGHTA and FQGNSA. The CDR3 totals 17 residues.

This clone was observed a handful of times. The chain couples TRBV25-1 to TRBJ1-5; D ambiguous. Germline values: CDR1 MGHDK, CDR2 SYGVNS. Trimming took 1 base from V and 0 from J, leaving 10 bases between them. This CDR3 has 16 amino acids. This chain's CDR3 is CASSESGFYSNQPQHF. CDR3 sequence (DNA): TGTGCCAGCAGTGAATCGGGCTTTTATAGCAATCAGCCCCAGCATTTT. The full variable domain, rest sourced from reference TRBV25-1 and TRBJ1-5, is EADIYQTPRYLVIGTGKKITLECSQTMGHDKMYWYQQDPGMELHLIHYSYGVNSTEKGDLSSESTVSRIRTEHFPLTLESARPSHTSQYLCASSESGFYSNQPQHFGDGTRLSIL.

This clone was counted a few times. The CDR3 coding sequence is TGTGCCAGCAGTTGGACAGGGGGCCCGGGCTACACCTTC. It translates to CASSWTGGPGYTF. The chain uses TRBV27 and TRBJ1-2, with 11 bases that match TRBD1. The V and J ends lost 4 bases and 8 bases, in that order; junction bases with no gene match: 3. The CDR3 covers 13 residues. CDR1 and CDR2 from the germline V gene are MNHEY and SMNVEV (reference sequence).

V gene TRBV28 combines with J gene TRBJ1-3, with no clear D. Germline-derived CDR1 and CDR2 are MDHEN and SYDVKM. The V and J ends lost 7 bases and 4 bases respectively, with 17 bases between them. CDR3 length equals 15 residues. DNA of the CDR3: TGTGCCAGCACTACCGGGTGGGGAACGGGAAACACCATATATTTT. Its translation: CASTTGWGTGNTIYF.

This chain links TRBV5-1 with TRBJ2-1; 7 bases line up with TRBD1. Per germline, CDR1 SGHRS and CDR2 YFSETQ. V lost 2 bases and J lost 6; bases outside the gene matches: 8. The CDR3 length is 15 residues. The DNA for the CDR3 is TGCGCCAGCAGCTTTCAGGGGGAGAGGGTCAATGAGCAGTTCTTC. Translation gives CASSFQGERVNEQFF.

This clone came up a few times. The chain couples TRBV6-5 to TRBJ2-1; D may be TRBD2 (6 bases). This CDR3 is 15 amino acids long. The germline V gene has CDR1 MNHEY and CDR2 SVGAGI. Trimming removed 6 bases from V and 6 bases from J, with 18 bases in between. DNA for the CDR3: TGTGCCAGCAGCCCGGACCGGGACTGGCGCAATGAGCAGTTCTTC. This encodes CASSPDRDWRNEQFF.

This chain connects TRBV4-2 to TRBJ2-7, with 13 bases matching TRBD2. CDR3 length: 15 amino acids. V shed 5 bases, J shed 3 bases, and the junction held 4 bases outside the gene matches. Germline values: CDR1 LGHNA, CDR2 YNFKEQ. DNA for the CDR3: TGTGCCAGCAGCGAACGACTAGCGGGAGGCTACGAGCAGTACTTC. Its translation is CASSERLAGGYEQYF.

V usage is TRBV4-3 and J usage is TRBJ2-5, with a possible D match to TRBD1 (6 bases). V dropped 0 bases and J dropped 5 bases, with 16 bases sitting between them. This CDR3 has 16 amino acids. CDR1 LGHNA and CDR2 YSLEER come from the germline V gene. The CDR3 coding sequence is TGCGCCAGCAGCCAAGAATTCATAGTGCAGGGGGAGACCCAGTACTTC. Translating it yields CASSQEFIVQGETQYF.

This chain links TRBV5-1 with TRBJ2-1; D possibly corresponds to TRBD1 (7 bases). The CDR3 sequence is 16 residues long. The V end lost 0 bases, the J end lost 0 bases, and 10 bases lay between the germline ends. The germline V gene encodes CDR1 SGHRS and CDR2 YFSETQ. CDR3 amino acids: CASSLVRDSSYNEQFF. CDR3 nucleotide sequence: TGCGCCAGCAGCTTGGTGCGGGACAGCTCCTACAATGAGCAGTTCTTC. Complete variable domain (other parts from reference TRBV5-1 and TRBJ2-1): KAGVTQTPRYLIKTRGQQVTLSCSPISGHRSVSWYQQTPGQGLQFLFEYFSETQRNKGNFPGRFSGRQFSNSRSEMNVSTLELGDSALYLCASSLVRDSSYNEQFFGPGTRLTVL.

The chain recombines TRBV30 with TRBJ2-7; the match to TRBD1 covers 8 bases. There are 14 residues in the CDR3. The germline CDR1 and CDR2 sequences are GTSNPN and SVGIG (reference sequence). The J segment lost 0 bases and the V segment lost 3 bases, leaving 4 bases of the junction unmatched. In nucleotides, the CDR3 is TGTGCCTGGAGCCCGGGACAGGTCTCCTACGAGCAGTACTTC. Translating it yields CAWSPGQVSYEQYF.

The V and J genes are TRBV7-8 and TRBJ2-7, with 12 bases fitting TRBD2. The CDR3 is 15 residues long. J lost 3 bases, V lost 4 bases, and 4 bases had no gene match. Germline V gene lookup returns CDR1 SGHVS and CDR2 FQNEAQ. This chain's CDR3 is CASSYTSGRLYEQYF. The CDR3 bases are TGTGCCAGCAGCTATACTAGCGGGAGGCTCTACGAGCAGTACTTC.

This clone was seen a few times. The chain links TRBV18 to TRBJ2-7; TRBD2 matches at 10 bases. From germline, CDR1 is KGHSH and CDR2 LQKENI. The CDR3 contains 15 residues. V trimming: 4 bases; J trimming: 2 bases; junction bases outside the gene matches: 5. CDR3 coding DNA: TGTGCCAGCTCACGAGGACTAGCGGATGCCTACGAGCAGTACTTC. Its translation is CASSRGLADAYEQYF. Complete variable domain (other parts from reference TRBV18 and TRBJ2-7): NAGVMQNPRHLVRRRGQEARLRCSPMKGHSHVYWYRQLPEEGLKFMVYLQKENIIDESGMPKERFSAEFPKEGPSILRIQQVVRGDSAAYFCASSRGLADAYEQYFGPGTRLTVT.

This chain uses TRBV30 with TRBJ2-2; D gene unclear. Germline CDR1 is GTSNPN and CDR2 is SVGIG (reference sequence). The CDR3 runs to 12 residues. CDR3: CAWGREPGELFF. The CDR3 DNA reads TGTGCATGGGGTAGGGAACCCGGGGAGCTGTTTTTT. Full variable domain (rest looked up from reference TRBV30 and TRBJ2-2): SQTIHQWPATLVQPVGSPLSLECTVEGTSNPNLYWYRQAAGRGLQLLFYSVGIGQISSEVPQNLSASRPQDRQFILSSKKLLLSDSGFYLCAWGREPGELFFGEGSRLTVL.

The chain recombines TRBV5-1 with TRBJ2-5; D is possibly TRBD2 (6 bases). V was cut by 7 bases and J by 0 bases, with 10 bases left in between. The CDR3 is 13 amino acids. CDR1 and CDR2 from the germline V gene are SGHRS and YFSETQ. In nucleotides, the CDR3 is TGCGCCAGCCTCGGGACTGACCAAGAGACCCAGTACTTC. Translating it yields CASLGTDQETQYF.

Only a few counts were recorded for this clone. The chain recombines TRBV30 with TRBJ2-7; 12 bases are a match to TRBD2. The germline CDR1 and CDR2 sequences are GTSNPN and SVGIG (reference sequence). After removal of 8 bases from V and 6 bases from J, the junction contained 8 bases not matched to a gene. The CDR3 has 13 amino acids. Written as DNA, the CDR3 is TGTGCCACGACTAGCGGGAGCCCGTCCGAGCAGTACTTC. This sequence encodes CATTSGSPSEQYF.

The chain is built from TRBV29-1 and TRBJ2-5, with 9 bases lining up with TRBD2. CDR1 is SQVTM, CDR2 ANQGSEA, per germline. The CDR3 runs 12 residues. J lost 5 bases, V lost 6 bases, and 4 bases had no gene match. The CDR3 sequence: CSVGLAWETQYF. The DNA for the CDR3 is TGCAGCGTCGGACTAGCGTGGGAGACCCAGTACTTC.

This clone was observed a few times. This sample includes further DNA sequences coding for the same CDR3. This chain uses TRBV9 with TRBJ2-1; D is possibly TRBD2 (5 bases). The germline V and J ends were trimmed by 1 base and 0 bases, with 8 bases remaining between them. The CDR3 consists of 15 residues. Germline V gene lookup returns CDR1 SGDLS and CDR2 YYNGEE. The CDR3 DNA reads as TGTGCCAGCAGCGTATCCGGGAACTCCTACAATGAGCAGTTCTTC. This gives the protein CASSVSGNSYNEQFF.

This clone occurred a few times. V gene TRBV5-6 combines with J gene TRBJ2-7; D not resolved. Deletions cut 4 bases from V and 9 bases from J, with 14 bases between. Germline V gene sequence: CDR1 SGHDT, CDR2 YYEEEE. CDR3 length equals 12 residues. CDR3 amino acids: CASSLPDGVQYF. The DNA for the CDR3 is TGTGCCAGCAGCCTACCGGATGGGGTGCAGTACTTC.

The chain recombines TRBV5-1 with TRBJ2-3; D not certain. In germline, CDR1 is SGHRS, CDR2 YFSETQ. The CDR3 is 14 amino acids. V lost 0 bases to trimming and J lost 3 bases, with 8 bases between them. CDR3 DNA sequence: TGCGCCAGCAGCTTGGGCGCGCTTACAGATACGCAGTATTTT. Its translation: CASSLGALTDTQYF.

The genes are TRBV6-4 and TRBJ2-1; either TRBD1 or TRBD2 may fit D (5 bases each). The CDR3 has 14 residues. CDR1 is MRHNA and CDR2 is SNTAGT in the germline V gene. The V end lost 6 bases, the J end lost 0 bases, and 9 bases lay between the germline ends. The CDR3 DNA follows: TGTGCCAGCAGCGCAGGGAGCTCCTACAATGAGCAGTTCTTC. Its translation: CASSAGSSYNEQFF.

The CDR3 nucleotides are TGTGCCAGCAGCAGGATAGGGAATTGGGAGACCCAGTACTTC. This sequence encodes CASSRIGNWETQYF. V gene TRBV21-1 combines with J gene TRBJ2-5. TRBV21-1 represents a pseudogene. The CDR3 sequence is 14 residues long.

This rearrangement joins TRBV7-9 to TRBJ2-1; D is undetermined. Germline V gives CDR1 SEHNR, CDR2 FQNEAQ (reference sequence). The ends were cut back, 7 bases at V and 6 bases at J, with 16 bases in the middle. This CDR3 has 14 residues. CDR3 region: CASTYRKTLNEQFF. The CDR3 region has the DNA TGTGCCAGCACCTATAGGAAAACCCTCAATGAGCAGTTCTTC.

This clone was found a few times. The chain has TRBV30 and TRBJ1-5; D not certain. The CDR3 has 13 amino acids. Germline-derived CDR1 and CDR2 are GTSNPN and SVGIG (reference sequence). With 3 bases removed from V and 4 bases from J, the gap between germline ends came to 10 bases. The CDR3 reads CAWRAQANQPQHF. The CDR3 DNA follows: TGTGCCTGGAGGGCCCAGGCGAATCAGCCCCAGCATTTT. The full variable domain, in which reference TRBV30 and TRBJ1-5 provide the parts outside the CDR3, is SQTIHQWPATLVQPVGSPLSLECTVEGTSNPNLYWYRQAAGRGLQLLFYSVGIGQISSEVPQNLSASRPQDRQFILSSKKLLLSDSGFYLCAWRAQANQPQHFGDGTRLSIL.

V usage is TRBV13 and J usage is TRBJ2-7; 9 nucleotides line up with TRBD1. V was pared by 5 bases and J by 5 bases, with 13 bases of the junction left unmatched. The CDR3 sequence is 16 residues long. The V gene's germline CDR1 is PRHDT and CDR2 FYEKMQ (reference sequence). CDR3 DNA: TGTGCCAGCAGCGGATACCTGCGGACAGGGGTGAACGAGCAGTACTTC. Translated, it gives CASSGYLRTGVNEQYF.

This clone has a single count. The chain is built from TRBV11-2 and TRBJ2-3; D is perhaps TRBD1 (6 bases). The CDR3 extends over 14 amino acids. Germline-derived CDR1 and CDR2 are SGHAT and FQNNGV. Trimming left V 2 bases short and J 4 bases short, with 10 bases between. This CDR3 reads CASSLYRVADTQYF. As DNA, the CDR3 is TGTGCCAGCAGCTTATACAGGGTGGCAGATACGCAGTATTTT.

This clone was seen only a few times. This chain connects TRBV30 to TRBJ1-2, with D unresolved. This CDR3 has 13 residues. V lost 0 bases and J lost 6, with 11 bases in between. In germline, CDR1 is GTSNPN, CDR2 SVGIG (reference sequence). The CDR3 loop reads CAWSVQSLDGYTF. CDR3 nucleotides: TGTGCCTGGAGTGTACAGTCTCTCGATGGCTACACCTTC.

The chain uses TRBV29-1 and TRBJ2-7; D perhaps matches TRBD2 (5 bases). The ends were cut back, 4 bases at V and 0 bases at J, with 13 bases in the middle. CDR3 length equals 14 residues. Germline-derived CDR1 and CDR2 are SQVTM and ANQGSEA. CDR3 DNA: TGCAGCGTTGGGTCTAGGGAGAGCTCCTACGAGCAGTACTTC. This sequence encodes CSVGSRESSYEQYF.

CDR3 protein: CASSLGAAIRTQHF. Here the CDR3 DNA reads TGTGCCAGCAGCTTGGGGGCGGCAATCAGGACCCAGCATTTT. The J gene is TRBJ1-5, the V gene TRBV5-6; D not certain. This CDR3 is built from 14 residues. Trimming took 0 bases from V and 11 from J, leaving 15 bases between them. Germline CDR1 and CDR2: SGHDT and YYEEEE. Full variable domain (outside the CDR3, taken from reference TRBV5-6 and TRBJ1-5): DAGVTQSPTHLIKTRGQQVTLRCSPKSGHDTVSWYQQALGQGPQFIFQYYEEEERQRGNFPDRFSGHQFPNYSSELNVNALLLGDSALYLCASSLGAAIRTQHFGDGTRLSIL.

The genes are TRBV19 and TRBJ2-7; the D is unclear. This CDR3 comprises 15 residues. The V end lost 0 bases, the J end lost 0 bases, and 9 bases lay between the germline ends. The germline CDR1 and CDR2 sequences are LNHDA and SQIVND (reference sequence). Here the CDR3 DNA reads TGTGCCAGTAGTATAGATATTCGAGTCTCCTACGAGCAGTACTTC. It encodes CASSIDIRVSYEQYF.